What follows are 17 T cell receptor beta chains derived from one specimen sequenced in a study of T cells in Graves' hyperthyroidism and ophthalmopathy. TCR beta CDR3 region amplification was performed from RNA transcripts. TCR CDR3 underwent first-round RT-PCR with the HTBI primer set. A single record per CDR3 protein comes from TCRdb applying MiXCR to the multiplex PCR reads. Of about 560,000 distinct CDR3 sequences detected, 15% to 19% appear once; the ten largest clones hold 7.3%. The sample was blood. The source is a woman aged 25 to 45 with Graves' hyperthyroidism.

At least ten counts were recorded for this clonotype. The chain carries TRBV20-1 and TRBJ1-5, with 10 bases identical to TRBD1. CDR1 and CDR2 from the germline V gene are DFQATT and SNEGSKA (reference sequence). CDR3 length: 16 amino acids. V shed 3 bases, J shed 3 bases, and the junction held 8 bases outside the gene matches. The CDR3 loop reads CSASGPGQGLNQPQHF. The CDR3 region has the DNA TGCAGTGCTAGCGGACCGGGACAGGGGCTCAATCAGCCCCAGCATTTT.

This sequence joins TRBV4-2 and TRBJ2-7; D may be TRBD2 (6 bases). Trimming left V 0 bases short and J 4 bases short, with 16 bases between. In germline, CDR1 is LGHNA, CDR2 YNFKEQ. The CDR3 runs to 16 residues. The CDR3 DNA is TGTGCCAGCAGCCAAGAATCCGGGGGACCATGGTACGAGCAGTACTTC. Translating gives CASSQESGGPWYEQYF.

The V and J genes are TRBV6-4 and TRBJ2-1; 11 nucleotides align to TRBD2. The CDR3 runs to 14 residues. V lost 5 bases, J lost 8 bases, and 5 bases stayed unmatched. The germline V gene has CDR1 MRHNA and CDR2 SNTAGT. The chain's CDR3 is CASSYLAGGYEQFF. CDR3 DNA sequence: TGTGCCAGCAGTTATCTAGCGGGGGGATATGAGCAGTTCTTC.

This clonotype was seen repeatedly, ten times or more. CDR3 in DNA: TGTGCCAGAGGACAGAACTACGAGCAGTACTTC. Its translation is CARGQNYEQYF. The V and J genes are TRBV2 and TRBJ2-7; D is possibly TRBD1 (6 bases). The CDR3 runs 11 residues. Germline V gene lookup returns CDR1 SNHLY and CDR2 FYNNEI. V gave up 9 bases and J gave up 3 bases, with 9 bases separating them.

The rearrangement links TRBV7-9 to TRBJ2-7, with TRBD1 matching over 9 bases. V was clipped by 5 bases and J by 3 bases; unmatched bases: 8. The CDR3 covers 15 residues. CDR1 and CDR2 from the germline V gene are SEHNR and FQNEAQ (reference sequence). CDR3 sequence reads: CASSQGGDRVYEQYF. CDR3 in DNA: TGTGCCAGCAGCCAGGGGGGGGACAGGGTCTACGAGCAGTACTTC. The full variable domain, rest sourced from reference TRBV7-9 and TRBJ2-7, is DTGVSQNPRHKITKRGQNVTFRCDPISEHNRLYWYRQTLGQGPEFLTYFQNEAQLEKSRLLSDRFSAERPKGSFSTLEIQRTEQGDSAMYLCASSQGGDRVYEQYFGPGTRLTVT.

At least ten counts were recorded for this clonotype. V gene TRBV7-8 combines with J gene TRBJ2-7, with D maybe TRBD1 (5 bases). Trimming took off 1 base at V and 3 bases at J, with 16 bases between the two ends. This CDR3 is 16 amino acids long. Germline V gene lookup returns CDR1 SGHVS and CDR2 FQNEAQ. CDR3 nucleotides: TGTGCCAGCAGCTTAGAGGGGCACAGGCGCGTCTACGAGCAGTACTTC. Its protein is CASSLEGHRRVYEQYF.

Many counts were recorded for this clonotype. This chain connects TRBV7-8 to TRBJ2-1; D might be TRBD2 (6 bases). In germline, CDR1 is SGHVS, CDR2 FQNEAQ. The CDR3 sequence is 13 residues long. Trimming left V 6 bases short and J 8 bases short, with 14 bases between. CDR3 in amino acids: CASRPLAFYEQFF. The CDR3 DNA is TGTGCCAGCAGACCGCTAGCGTTCTATGAGCAGTTCTTC.

In its sample, this clonotype was seen a few times. The chain joins TRBV20-1 to TRBJ1-2, with 7 bases lining up with TRBD1. J lost 8 bases, V lost 0 bases, and 9 bases had no gene match. Germline V gene data show CDR1 as DFQATT and CDR2 as SNEGSKA (reference sequence). The CDR3 runs to 14 residues. DNA for the CDR3: TGCAGTGCTAGAGATTTAAGGGGGCGCCGGGGCTACACCTTC. It is translated as CSARDLRGRRGYTF.

This clonotype was found a few times. This sequence joins TRBV5-1 and TRBJ2-5, with 8 bases matching TRBD2. CDR1 is SGHRS, CDR2 YFSETQ, per germline. The J segment lost 5 bases and the V segment lost 6 bases, leaving 12 bases of the junction unmatched. CDR3 length: 15 amino acids. CDR3 DNA sequence: TGCGCCAGCAAACGGACGGGAGGGCAAAGGGAGACCCAGTACTTC. The encoded protein is CASKRTGGQRETQYF.

The chain is built from TRBV20-1 and TRBJ2-3; 8 nucleotides match TRBD2. CDR3 length: 16 residues. J was trimmed by 1 base and V by 6 bases; bases with no gene match: 12. Germline V lookup: CDR1 DFQATT, CDR2 SNEGSKA (reference sequence). In nucleotides, the CDR3 is TGCAGTGCACGAGAGAGCGGGAGCCGGGGCACAGATACGCAGTATTTT. Its translation is CSARESGSRGTDTQYF.

This clonotype was counted only a few times. This rearrangement joins TRBV29-1 to TRBJ2-2, with 9 bases matching TRBD1. V trimming: 3 bases; J trimming: 6 bases; junction bases outside the gene matches: 2. CDR3 length: 13 residues. Germline V gene sequence: CDR1 SQVTM, CDR2 ANQGSEA. The chain's CDR3 is CSVERTGAGELFF. CDR3 bases: TGCAGCGTTGAGAGGACAGGGGCCGGGGAGCTGTTTTTT.

The chain couples TRBV6-1 to TRBJ2-5; 7 bases are a match to TRBD2. The junction had 4 bases not matched to a gene; V was cut back by 1 base and J by 5 bases. Germline V gives CDR1 MNHNS, CDR2 SASEGT. The CDR3 is made up of 14 amino acids. CDR3 protein: CASSEEGGIETQYF. In DNA, the CDR3 is TGTGCCAGCAGTGAAGAGGGAGGGATCGAGACCCAGTACTTC.

This clonotype was detected ten times or more. The chain uses TRBV20-1 and TRBJ2-1, with a weak D call TRBD2 (6 bases). CDR3 size: 16 residues. The germline V and J ends were trimmed by 5 bases and 4 bases, with 21 bases remaining between them. Germline V gene data show CDR1 as DFQATT and CDR2 as SNEGSKA (reference sequence). Here the CDR3 DNA reads TGCAGTGCTCGACCCGACTCTAGCGTAAAGTACAATGAGCAGTTCTTC. It is translated as CSARPDSSVKYNEQFF.

This rearrangement joins TRBV7-9 to TRBJ2-7; tentatively, D is TRBD1 (6 bases). V lost 3 bases to trimming and J lost 0 bases, with 18 bases between them. Looked up from germline, CDR1 is SEHNR and CDR2 is FQNEAQ (reference sequence). The length of the CDR3 is 17 residues. CDR3 residues: CASSFARFQGSSYEQYF. CDR3 sequence (DNA): TGTGCCAGCAGCTTCGCGCGGTTCCAGGGGAGCTCCTACGAGCAGTACTTC.

The J gene is TRBJ1-4, the V gene TRBV6-1; 9 positions match TRBD1. This CDR3 region has 15 residues. Germline CDR1 and CDR2: MNHNS and SASEGT. With 5 bases clipped from V and 7 bases from J, the junction kept 8 bases outside the gene matches. The CDR3 loop reads CASSSTQGAVEKLFF. CDR3 DNA: TGTGCCAGCAGTTCCACACAGGGGGCGGTTGAAAAACTGTTTTTT.

There are a few counts of this clonotype. J is TRBJ1-1 and V is TRBV4-1, with D hard to call. The CDR3 has 14 amino acids. Germline V gives CDR1 MGHRA, CDR2 YSYEKL. Trimming took off 1 base at V and 2 bases at J, with 8 bases between the two ends. DNA for the CDR3: TGCGCCAGCAGCCAAGCTGGAGATAACACTGAAGCTTTCTTT. Translating it yields CASSQAGDNTEAFF.

This clonotype was counted ten times or more. This rearrangement joins TRBV6-5 to TRBJ2-7; maybe TRBD2 (6 bases). Germline V CDR1 and CDR2: MNHEY, SVGAGI. The CDR3 is 14 residues long. V lost 7 bases, J lost 0 bases, and 13 bases lay in between. CDR3 amino acids: CASKGAGSSYEQYF. The CDR3 nucleotides are TGTGCCAGCAAAGGTGCGGGAAGCTCCTACGAGCAGTACTTC.